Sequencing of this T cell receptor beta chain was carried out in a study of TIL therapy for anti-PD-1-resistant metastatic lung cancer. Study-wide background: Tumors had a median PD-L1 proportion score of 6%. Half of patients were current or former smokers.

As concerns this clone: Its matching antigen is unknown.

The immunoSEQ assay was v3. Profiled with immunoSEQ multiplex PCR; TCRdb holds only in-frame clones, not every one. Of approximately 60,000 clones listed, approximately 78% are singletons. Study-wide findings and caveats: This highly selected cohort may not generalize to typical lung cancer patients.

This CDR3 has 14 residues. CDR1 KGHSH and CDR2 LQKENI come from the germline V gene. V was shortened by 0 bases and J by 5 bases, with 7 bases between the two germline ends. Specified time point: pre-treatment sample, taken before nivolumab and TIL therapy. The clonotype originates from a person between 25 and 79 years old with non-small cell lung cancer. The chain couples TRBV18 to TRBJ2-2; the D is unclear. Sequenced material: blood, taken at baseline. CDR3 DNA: TGTGCCAGCTCACCACCAATCGGGACCGGGGAGCTGTTTTTT. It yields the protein CASSPPIGTGELFF.